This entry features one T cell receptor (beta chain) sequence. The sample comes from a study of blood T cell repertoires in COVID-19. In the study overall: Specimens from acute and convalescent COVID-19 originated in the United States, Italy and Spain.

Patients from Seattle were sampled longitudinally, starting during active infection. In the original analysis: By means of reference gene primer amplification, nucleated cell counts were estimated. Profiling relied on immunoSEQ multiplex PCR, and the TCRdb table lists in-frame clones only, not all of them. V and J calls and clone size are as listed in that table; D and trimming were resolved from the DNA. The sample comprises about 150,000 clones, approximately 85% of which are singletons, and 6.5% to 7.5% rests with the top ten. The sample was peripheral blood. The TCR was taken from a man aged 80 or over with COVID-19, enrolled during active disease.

The CDR3 sequence is CASSLVFRGTEAFF. As DNA, the CDR3 is TGTGCCAGCAGCTTAGTCTTTAGGGGCACTGAAGCTTTCTTT. This chain connects TRBV7-2 to TRBJ1-1; D is possibly TRBD1 (5 bases). The V gene lost 1 base and the J gene lost 4 bases, with 10 bases spanning the gap. Germline CDR1 and CDR2: SGHTA and FQGNSA. The CDR3 covers 14 residues.